The clone carrying this T cell receptor (beta chain) was recorded at least ten times. Its antigen remains unknown. Amplification yielded TCR beta CDR3 regions, with RNA transcripts as the source. TCR CDR3 underwent first-round RT-PCR with the HTBI primer set. In TCRdb, the multiplex PCR reads were re-called with MiXCR into one record per CDR3 protein. The sample shows a few hundred thousand distinct CDR3 sequences, about 14% of them seen only once. This specimen belongs to a study of T cells in Graves' hyperthyroidism and ophthalmopathy. General study findings and limits: The model anticipated ophthalmopathy a median about 7.1 months pre-onset. Most expanded thyroid clonotypes above 0.001 recurred in blood. Stable hyperthyroidism was separated from ophthalmopathy by a model based on 13 V-J features.

CDR3 length: 14 residues. V gave up 6 bases and J gave up 4 bases; unmatched junction bases: 7. CDR1 and CDR2 from the germline V gene are MNHEY and SMNVEV (reference sequence). The chain carries TRBV27 and TRBJ2-5, with 8 bases fitting TRBD2. Sequencing input: blood. This receptor was taken from a young woman with Graves' hyperthyroidism that later progressed to Graves' ophthalmopathy. The DNA for the CDR3 is TGTGCCAGCAGGCCTGGACTAGCCCCAGAGACCCAGTACTTC. This gives the protein CASRPGLAPETQYF.